The 26 T cell receptor beta chains below come from one sample, sequenced in a study of OX40 agonist ivuxolimab in advanced cancers. Clones were read by immunoSEQ multiplex PCR, and TCRdb kept only the in-frame ones, dropping some. The sample contains around 150,000 clones, about nine tenths of which appear only once. The starting material was CD4+ or CD8+ T cells sorted from blood, obtained in a trial of the OX40 agonist ivuxolimab. These receptors were obtained from an adult with an advanced solid tumor such as melanoma, head and neck, liver or kidney cancer.

J is TRBJ2-5 and V is TRBV27; 10 bases align to TRBD2. CDR1 is MNHEY, CDR2 SMNVEV, per germline (reference sequence). This CDR3 comprises 14 residues. V shed 7 bases and J 2 bases; nucleotides not matched to a gene: 4. CDR3 sequence (DNA): TGTGCCAGCAAGATTAGCGGGGGGCAAGAGACCCAGTACTTC. It codes for CASKISGGQETQYF.

This clone was counted only a few times. Its ends do not fully match the called genes, so a read error is possible. The rearrangement uses TRBV20-1 and TRBJ1-4; D remains unclear. The germline V gene encodes CDR1 DFQATT and CDR2 SNEGSKA (reference sequence). The CDR3 spans 10 residues. This CDR3 is CSALKEQIVF. The CDR3 DNA reads as TGCAGTGCTCTGAAGGAGCAGATAGTCTTT.

This chain joins TRBV30 and TRBJ2-6; D ambiguous. The CDR3 contains 13 residues. V lost 7 bases and J 0 bases, leaving 7 bases between the germline ends. Germline V lookup: CDR1 GTSNPN, CDR2 SVGIG (reference sequence). CDR3 in amino acids: CAYQRSGANVLTF. In DNA, the CDR3 is TGTGCCTATCAGCGCTCTGGGGCCAACGTCCTGACTTTC.

The rearrangement joins TRBV14 to TRBJ1-2, with D unresolved. The CDR3 has 13 residues. V shed 1 base and J shed 1 base, with 4 bases lying between them. CDR1 SGHDN and CDR2 FVKESK come from the germline V gene. CDR3 sequence: CASSQGNNYGYTF. The CDR3 nucleotides are TGTGCCAGCAGCCAAGGGAATAACTATGGCTACACCTTC.

V is TRBV6-6 and J is TRBJ1-1; D call uncertain. Germline V gives CDR1 MNHNY, CDR2 SVGAGI (reference sequence). The length of the CDR3 is 15 residues. Between the trimmed V and J ends, which lost 0 bases and 0 bases, there was a span of 8 bases. The DNA of the CDR3 is TGTGCCAGCAGTTACTCTGGCGGAATGAACACTGAAGCTTTCTTT. As protein: CASSYSGGMNTEAFF.

The chain uses TRBV28 and TRBJ2-7; no reliable D call. Germline loops: CDR1 MDHEN, CDR2 SYDVKM. V lost 10 bases, J lost 2 bases, and 12 bases lay in between. This CDR3 spans 12 amino acids. The CDR3 DNA reads as TGTGCCACCAGGTCCACTCCCTACGAGCAGTACTTC. As protein: CATRSTPYEQYF.

This chain joins TRBV5-1 and TRBJ2-3; TRBD2 matches 8 bases. J was trimmed by 11 bases and V by 7 bases; bases with no gene match: 18. Germline CDR1 reads SGHRS; CDR2 reads YFSETQ. CDR3 size: 15 residues. The DNA of the CDR3 is TGCGCCAGCGCCCCTACTAGCGGCAGCCCCCAGGAGCAGTATTTT. It is translated as CASAPTSGSPQEQYF. Full variable domain (outside the CDR3, taken from reference TRBV5-1 and TRBJ2-3): KAGVTQTPRYLIKTRGQQVTLSCSPISGHRSVSWYQQTPGQGLQFLFEYFSETQRNKGNFPGRFSGRQFSNSRSEMNVSTLELGDSALYLCASAPTSGSPQEQYFGPGTRLTVL.

The rearrangement joins TRBV18 to TRBJ2-1; weak D call: TRBD2 (5 bases). V lost 6 bases to trimming and J lost 8 bases, with 11 bases between them. Germline lookup yields CDR1 KGHSH and CDR2 LQKENI. There are 12 residues in the CDR3. CDR3 residues: CASSPERDEQFF. DNA of the CDR3: TGTGCCAGCTCGCCAGAGAGGGATGAGCAGTTCTTC.

V and J are TRBV7-9 and TRBJ2-3; 8 bases align to TRBD1. V trimming: 8 bases; J trimming: 2 bases; junction bases outside the gene matches: 9. This CDR3 has 15 amino acids. Germline V lookup: CDR1 SEHNR, CDR2 FQNEAQ (reference sequence). For the CDR3, the DNA is TGTGCCAGCGGCGACGGGACAGGATCCACAGATACGCAGTATTTT. Translating gives CASGDGTGSTDTQYF.

The gene calls are TRBV6-1 and TRBJ1-5; D remains unclear. The CDR3 runs 15 residues. V lost 1 base and J lost 2, with 9 bases in between. Germline V gene lookup returns CDR1 MNHNS and CDR2 SASEGT. The CDR3 nucleotides are TGTGCCAGCAGTGAAGGAGGTTTTGGCAATCAGCCCCAGCATTTT. Translating it yields CASSEGGFGNQPQHF.

The V and J genes are TRBV19 and TRBJ1-2; TRBD1 might be the D (5 bases). The CDR3 totals 15 residues. Trimming removed 5 bases at V and 3 bases at J, with 16 bases between. Germline CDR1 LNHDA, CDR2 SQIVND (reference sequence). Here the CDR3 reads CASSRSGWGDYGYTF. In DNA, the CDR3 is TGTGCCAGTAGTCGCTCAGGGTGGGGGGACTATGGCTACACCTTC.

The chain has TRBV29-1 and TRBJ1-1, with a possible D match to TRBD1 (5 bases). The CDR3 is made up of 15 amino acids. V was cut by 7 bases and J by 4 bases, with 22 bases left in between. Germline CDR1 is SQVTM and CDR2 is ANQGSEA. The CDR3 sequence: CSGNKPGQGGTEAFF. The CDR3 DNA follows: TGCAGCGGAAATAAACCAGGGCAGGGTGGCACTGAAGCTTTCTTT.

This clone was counted once. The chain carries TRBV25-1 and TRBJ2-2, with unresolved D. Looked up from germline, CDR1 is MGHDK and CDR2 is SYGVNS. V was pared by 1 base and J by 5 bases, with 14 bases between. This CDR3 comprises 16 residues. The CDR3 nucleotides are TGTGCCAGCAGTGAATGGAACAGCCTGGGGACCGGGGAGCTGTTTTTT. Translating it yields CASSEWNSLGTGELFF.

This rearrangement joins TRBV2 to TRBJ2-3; 8 bases map to TRBD1. The CDR3 runs to 15 residues. The germline V gene has CDR1 SNHLY and CDR2 FYNNEI. V trimming: 8 bases; J trimming: 0 bases; junction bases outside the gene matches: 7. The CDR3 is CASSNDRGSTDTQYF. In nucleotides, the CDR3 is TGTGCCAGCTCTAATGACAGGGGTAGCACAGATACGCAGTATTTT.

The rearrangement joins TRBV19 to TRBJ1-4, with 7 bases lining up with TRBD1. This CDR3 contains 16 residues. Germline CDR1 is LNHDA and CDR2 is SQIVND (reference sequence). Losses at the gene ends were 2 bases for V and 3 bases for J; bases not matched to a gene: 6. CDR3 DNA: TGTGCCAGTAGTATACCCCAGGGGGTGGCTAATGAAAAACTGTTTTTT. Its protein is CASSIPQGVANEKLFF.

The chain has TRBV10-1 and TRBJ1-3, with a weak D call TRBD1 (5 bases). This CDR3 region has 15 residues. Deletions cut 3 bases from V and 2 bases from J, with 11 bases between. CDR1 WNHNN and CDR2 SYGVQD come from the germline V gene (reference sequence). The chain's CDR3 is CASSEGQGTGNTIYF. CDR3 sequence (DNA): TGCGCCAGCAGTGAAGGGCAGGGTACTGGAAACACCATATATTTT.

The chain carries TRBV7-2 and TRBJ1-2; D gene uncertain. The ends were cut back, 4 bases at V and 4 bases at J, with 13 bases in the middle. This CDR3 is built from 14 residues. Germline V gene sequence: CDR1 SGHTA, CDR2 FQGNSA. The CDR3 nucleotides read TGTGCCAGCAGCTCCGGACCGTTGAGCTATGGCTACACCTTC. This translates into CASSSGPLSYGYTF.

V and J are TRBV2 and TRBJ2-6; a possible D gene is TRBD1 (5 bases). Germline CDR1 SNHLY, CDR2 FYNNEI. Trimming removed 6 bases at V and 0 bases at J, with 9 bases between. CDR3 length: 15 amino acids. In nucleotides, the CDR3 is TGTGCCAGCAGGGTAAGGGGCTCTGGGGCCAACGTCCTGACTTTC. Translated: CASRVRGSGANVLTF.

The CDR3 bases are TGTGCCAGCAGTCCGGGGACTAGCGGGTCTCTCGAGCAGTACTTC. Protein product: CASSPGTSGSLEQYF. The rearrangement links TRBV27 to TRBJ2-7, with TRBD2 matching 12 bases. CDR1 and CDR2 (germline): MNHEY, SMNVEV (reference sequence). J lost 6 bases, V lost 5 bases, and 8 bases had no gene match. This CDR3 comprises 15 residues.

The V call is TRBV27, the J call TRBJ1-6; D is unresolved. Germline assignment: CDR1 MNHEY and CDR2 SMNVEV (reference sequence). Trimming stripped 5 bases from V and 5 bases from J, with 10 bases between. The CDR3 length is 14 residues. The CDR3 DNA reads as TGTGCCAGCAGTCTGGGCCCCAATAATTCACCCCTCCACTTT. This gives the protein CASSLGPNNSPLHF.

V gene TRBV29-1 combines with J gene TRBJ1-1; D unclear. Trimming took off 8 bases at V and 3 bases at J, with 13 bases between the two ends. The CDR3 has 12 residues. The germline V gene has CDR1 SQVTM and CDR2 ANQGSEA. CDR3 sequence (DNA): TGCAGCTTTCTTGGCCTGTACACTGAAGCTTTCTTT. It specifies CSFLGLYTEAFF. Full variable domain (missing parts from reference TRBV29-1 and TRBJ1-1): SAVISQKPSRDICQRGTSLTIQCQVDSQVTMMFWYRQQPGQSLTLIATANQGSEATYESGFVIDKFPISRPNLTFSTLTVSNMSPEDSSIYLCSFLGLYTEAFFGQGTRLTVV.

The chain combines TRBV4-2 with TRBJ2-2, with D unclear. The CDR3 contains 15 residues. CDR1 is LGHNA and CDR2 is YNFKEQ in the germline V gene. V was trimmed by 1 base and J by 1 base, leaving 7 bases between them. The CDR3 is CASSQVLRNTGELFF. The CDR3, as DNA: TGTGCCAGCAGCCAAGTGTTACGGAACACCGGGGAGCTGTTTTTT.

J is TRBJ1-4 and V is TRBV11-2, with a weak D call TRBD1 (6 bases). Germline V gene sequence: CDR1 SGHAT, CDR2 FQNNGV. The CDR3 totals 17 residues. V dropped 1 base and J dropped 8 bases, with 20 bases sitting between them. The DNA of the CDR3 is TGTGCCAGCAGCTTAGGGGACACAGGGAATGGGAAGGAAAAACTGTTTTTT. It specifies CASSLGDTGNGKEKLFF.

V gene TRBV7-2 combines with J gene TRBJ2-3; 8 positions match TRBD1. The junction had 15 bases not matched to a gene; V was cut back by 5 bases and J by 2 bases. The V gene's germline CDR1 is SGHTA and CDR2 FQGNSA. The CDR3 is 18 amino acids. CDR3 in amino acids: CASSPGQGMETFTDTQYF. The CDR3 bases are TGTGCCAGCAGCCCCGGACAGGGTATGGAGACGTTCACAGATACGCAGTATTTT.

The chain is built from TRBV6-6 and TRBJ2-3; TRBD2 matches at 7 bases. This CDR3 has 15 residues. V lost 6 bases and J lost 5; bases outside the gene matches: 11. Germline lookup yields CDR1 MNHNY and CDR2 SVGAGI (reference sequence). The CDR3 sequence: CASSSAAWGGDTQYF. The DNA for the CDR3 is TGTGCCAGCAGCTCGGCGGCGTGGGGGGGAGATACGCAGTATTTT.

This clone was seen only a few times. J is TRBJ1-5 and V is TRBV12-5, with unresolved D. The CDR3 runs to 12 residues. Looked up from germline, CDR1 is LGHNT and CDR2 is FRNRAP. Trimming took 1 base from V and 4 from J, leaving 2 bases between them. The CDR3 DNA reads as TGTGCTAGTGGTTTGGGGAATCAGCCCCAGCATTTT. Translation: CASGLGNQPQHF. The whole variable domain, remainder taken from reference TRBV12-5 and TRBJ1-5, is DARVTQTPRHKVTEMGQEVTMRCQPILGHNTVFWYRQTMMQGLELLAYFRNRAPLDDSGMPKDRFSAEMPDATLATLKIQPSEPRDSAVYFCASGLGNQPQHFGDGTRLSIL.